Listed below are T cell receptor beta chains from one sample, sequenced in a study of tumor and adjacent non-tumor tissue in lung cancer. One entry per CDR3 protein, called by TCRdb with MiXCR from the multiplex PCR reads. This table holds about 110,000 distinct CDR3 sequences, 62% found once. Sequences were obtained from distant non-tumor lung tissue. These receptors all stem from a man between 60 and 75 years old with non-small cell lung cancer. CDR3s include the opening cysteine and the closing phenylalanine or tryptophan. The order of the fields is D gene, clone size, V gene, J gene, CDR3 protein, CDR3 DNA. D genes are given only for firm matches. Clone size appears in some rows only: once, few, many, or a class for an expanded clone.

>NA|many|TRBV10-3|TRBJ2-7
CAISSTSYEQYF
TGTGCCATCAGCAGCACTAGTTACGAGCAGTACTTC
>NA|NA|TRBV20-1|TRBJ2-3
CSARELAGERDTQYF
TGCAGTGCTAGAGAACTAGCAGGGGAAAGAGATACGCAGTATTTT
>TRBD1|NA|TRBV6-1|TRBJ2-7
CVGREQGAYEQYF
TGTGTCGGCAGGGAACAGGGGGCCTACGAGCAGTACTTC
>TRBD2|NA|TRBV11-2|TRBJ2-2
CGISSGLAGATNTVELFF
TGTGGCATCAGCTCGGGACTAGCGGGAGCGACGAACACAGTGGAGCTGTTTTTT
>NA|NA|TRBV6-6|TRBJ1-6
CVSTRPGSPLHF
TGTGTCAGCACACGGCCTGGCTCACCCCTCCACTTT
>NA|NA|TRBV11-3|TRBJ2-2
CISSEGLWDTGELLF
TGTATCAGCAGCGAAGGACTTTGGGACACCGGGGAGCTGTTATTT
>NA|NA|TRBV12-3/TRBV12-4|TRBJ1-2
CAISTTGHLDGYTF
TGTGCCATCAGTACGACAGGTCATTTAGATGGCTACACCTTC
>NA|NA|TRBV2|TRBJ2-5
CASSVGRKETQYF
TGTGCCAGCAGTGTCGGACGAAAAGAGACCCAGTACTTC
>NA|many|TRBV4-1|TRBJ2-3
CASSQDPWGGIKDTQYF
TGCGCCAGCAGCCAAGATCCTTGGGGCGGGATAAAAGATACGCAGTATTTT
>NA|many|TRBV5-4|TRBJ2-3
CASSWTVTDTQYF
TGTGCCAGCAGCTGGACAGTCACAGATACGCAGTATTTT
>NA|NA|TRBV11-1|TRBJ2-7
CASSPRLGGSGSYGQYF
TGTGCTAGCAGCCCCCGTCTAGGCGGATCCGGCTCCTACGGGCAGTACTTC
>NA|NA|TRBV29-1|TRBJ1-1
CSVDGRPGEALF
TGCAGCGTTGACGGCCGGCCAGGTGAAGCTTTATTT
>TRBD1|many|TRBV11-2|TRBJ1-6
CASSLGTGYSPLHF
TGTGCCAGCAGCCTCGGGACAGGGTATTCACCCCTCCACTTT
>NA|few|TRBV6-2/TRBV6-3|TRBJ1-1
CTSSLVGGTNTEAFF
TGTACCAGCAGCCTCGTGGGAGGAACGAACACTGAAGCTTTCTTT
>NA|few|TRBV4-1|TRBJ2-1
CASSQVEGRRDNEQFF
TGCGCCAGCAGCCAAGTTGAGGGGCGAAGGGACAATGAGCAGTTCTTC
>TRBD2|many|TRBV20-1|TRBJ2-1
CSARDRAHIAGALRNEQFF
TGCAGTGCTAGAGATCGTGCGCATATAGCGGGAGCCCTTAGAAATGAGCAGTTCTTC